The next 20 T cell receptor beta chains were all read from a single sample in a study of blood T cell repertoires in COVID-19. Libraries were prepared by immunoSEQ multiplex PCR; TCRdb keeps only in-frame clonotypes and omits some of them. Here the sample spans some 150,000 clones, about four fifths being singletons. Source material: peripheral blood. All receptors derive from a woman aged 55 to 70 with active or convalescent COVID-19.

The rearrangement joins TRBV7-8 to TRBJ1-3; possible D gene TRBD1, 6 bases. This CDR3 spans 15 amino acids. V was shortened by 5 bases and J by 0 bases, with 11 bases between the two germline ends. The germline V gene encodes CDR1 SGHVS and CDR2 FQNEAQ. In DNA, the CDR3 is TGTGCCAGCAGCAAAGGACAGATCTCTGGAAACACCATATATTTT. The encoded protein is CASSKGQISGNTIYF. Together with reference TRBV7-8 and TRBJ1-3, the CDR3 gives the full variable domain: GAGVSQSPRYKVAKRGQDVALRCDPISGHVSLFWYQQALGQGPEFLTYFQNEAQLDKSGLPSDRFFAERPEGSVSTLKIQRTQQEDSAVYLCASSKGQISGNTIYFGEGSWLTVV.

The chain links TRBV19 to TRBJ2-7; 11 bases align to TRBD1. The V and J ends lost 9 bases and 3 bases, in that order; junction bases with no gene match: 1. The CDR3 extends over 12 amino acids. CDR1 and CDR2 (germline): LNHDA, SQIVND (reference sequence). The CDR3 bases are TGTGCCAGCGGGACAGGGGGCTACGAGCAGTACTTC. This translates into CASGTGGYEQYF.

This clone was counted once. The chain has TRBV9 and TRBJ2-1; a weak D match, TRBD2 (6 bases). This CDR3 comprises 13 residues. Germline CDR1 is SGDLS and CDR2 is YYNGEE. V was trimmed by 3 bases and J by 9 bases, leaving 13 bases between them. CDR3 bases: TGTGCCAGCAGCGGAAGACTAGTGGGTGAGCAGTTCTTC. Translated, it gives CASSGRLVGEQFF.

V is TRBV10-2 and J is TRBJ2-5, with 10 bases lining up with TRBD2. The CDR3 contains 15 residues. CDR1 WSHSY and CDR2 SAAADI come from the germline V gene. The trim removed 5 bases at V and 5 bases at J, leaving 8 bases unmatched. The DNA for the CDR3 is TGCGCCAGCAGTTTAAGCGGGGGGGCCGGTGAGACCCAGTACTTC. Translation: CASSLSGGAGETQYF.

The table lists this clone with a few counts. The chain employs TRBV15 and TRBJ1-3, with D unclear. The V gene's germline CDR1 is LNHNV and CDR2 YYDKDF (reference sequence). Trimming cost V 1 base and J 4 bases, with 11 bases left between them. The CDR3 has 15 amino acids. CDR3 in amino acids: CATSRGAGLGNTIYF. In DNA, the CDR3 is TGTGCCACCAGCAGAGGAGCTGGGCTGGGAAACACCATATATTTT.

V is TRBV6-1 and J is TRBJ2-1; a possible D gene is TRBD2 (5 bases). Germline V gene data show CDR1 as MNHNS and CDR2 as SASEGT. The CDR3 loop spans 13 amino acids. The ends were cut back, 1 base at V and 15 bases at J, with 16 bases in the middle. As DNA, the CDR3 is TGTGCCAGCAGTGAAGTAGTACCCACCGGGGTGTTCTTC. Protein: CASSEVVPTGVFF.

The J gene is TRBJ1-2, the V gene TRBV28; perhaps TRBD1 as D (6 bases). This CDR3 is built from 13 residues. The V and J ends lost 6 bases and 9 bases respectively, with 17 bases between them. CDR1 and CDR2 from the germline V gene are MDHEN and SYDVKM. CDR3 bases: TGTGCCAGCAGCATCGGGACACCCGGGAGCTACACCTTC. Amino acids: CASSIGTPGSYTF.

The chain employs TRBV2 and TRBJ1-1, with D tentatively TRBD1 (6 bases). Trimming took off 4 bases at V and 0 bases at J, with 15 bases between the two ends. The CDR3 totals 16 residues. Germline values: CDR1 SNHLY, CDR2 FYNNEI. CDR3 in amino acids: CASSGGQGTMNTEAFF. Here the CDR3 DNA reads TGTGCCAGCAGTGGGGGCCAGGGGACGATGAACACTGAAGCTTTCTTT. The variable domain in full, completed from reference TRBV2 and TRBJ1-1, reads EPEVTQTPSHQVTQMGQEVILRCVPISNHLYFYWYRQILGQKVEFLVSFYNNEISEKSEIFDDQFSVERPDGSNFTLKIRSTKLEDSAMYFCASSGGQGTMNTEAFFGQGTRLTVV.

This clone appeared a few times. V gene TRBV2 combines with J gene TRBJ2-7; 8 nucleotides agree with TRBD2. Germline V gene lookup returns CDR1 SNHLY and CDR2 FYNNEI. This CDR3 is built from 13 residues. V was pared by 7 bases and J by 6 bases, with 8 bases of the junction left unmatched. The CDR3 reads CASIPGTSIEQYF. The CDR3 DNA reads as TGTGCCAGCATCCCTGGGACTAGTATCGAGCAGTACTTC.

This clone has only a few counts. The chain recombines TRBV28 with TRBJ2-7; 8 positions match TRBD2. The CDR3 sequence is 13 residues long. V was pared by 7 bases and J by 2 bases, with 4 bases of the junction left unmatched. Germline lookup yields CDR1 MDHEN and CDR2 SYDVKM. The CDR3, as DNA: TGTGCCAGCAAAAGCGGGGGTCCCTACGAGCAGTACGTC. Amino acids: CASKSGGPYEQYV.

This chain connects TRBV27 to TRBJ2-3; D is ambiguous. The CDR3 is 11 residues long. Trimming stripped 8 bases from V and 4 bases from J, with 7 bases between. CDR1 and CDR2 from the germline V gene are MNHEY and SMNVEV (reference sequence). Written as DNA, the CDR3 is TGTGCCAGCCGGTTGGCAGATACGCAGTATTTT. Its protein product is CASRLADTQYF.

The chain employs TRBV10-3 and TRBJ1-5, with 7 positions matching TRBD1. The junction had 4 bases not matched to a gene; V was cut back by 4 bases and J by 1 base. The CDR3 spans 15 residues. Germline V gives CDR1 ENHRY, CDR2 SYGVKD. CDR3 in DNA: TGTGCCATCAGTGTAGACAGGGCGAGCAATCAGCCCCAGCATTTT. Its protein is CAISVDRASNQPQHF.

V and J are TRBV5-1 and TRBJ1-3, with 8 bases matching TRBD1. Germline lookup yields CDR1 SGHRS and CDR2 YFSETQ. Trimming removed 1 base from V and 0 bases from J; junction bases left unmatched: 3. This CDR3 has 16 amino acids. The CDR3 is CASSLRQGSSGNTIYF. CDR3 DNA: TGCGCCAGCAGCTTGCGACAGGGGAGCTCTGGAAACACCATATATTTT.

The V call is TRBV7-2, the J call TRBJ1-1; 9 bases line up with TRBD1. This CDR3 is 15 amino acids long. The trim removed 5 bases at V and 4 bases at J, leaving 8 bases unmatched. The germline V gene encodes CDR1 SGHTA and CDR2 FQGNSA. CDR3 amino acids: CASSLLDRGITEAFF. For the CDR3, the DNA is TGTGCCAGCAGCCTACTGGACAGGGGAATCACTGAAGCTTTCTTT.

The chain uses TRBV2 and TRBJ2-7; 7 bases fit TRBD1. The ends lost 0 bases at V and 2 bases at J; junction bases unmatched: 10. Germline CDR1 and CDR2: SNHLY and FYNNEI. CDR3 length: 17 amino acids. The CDR3 is CASSEALSGGSAYEQYF. The CDR3 DNA reads as TGTGCCAGCAGTGAAGCGCTTTCAGGGGGTAGCGCCTACGAGCAGTACTTC.

J is TRBJ2-7 and V is TRBV28; 10 nucleotides align to TRBD1. The CDR3 runs 14 residues. V was clipped by 6 bases and J by 5 bases; unmatched bases: 7. In germline, CDR1 is MDHEN, CDR2 SYDVKM. CDR3 residues: CASSPVDRGNEQYV. The CDR3, as DNA: TGTGCCAGCAGCCCCGTGGACAGGGGGAACGAGCAGTACGTC.

This clone was recorded once. The chain joins TRBV28 to TRBJ1-1; a possible D gene is TRBD1 (6 bases). The germline V gene has CDR1 MDHEN and CDR2 SYDVKM. The CDR3 loop spans 15 amino acids. Trimming removed 5 bases from V and 7 bases from J, with 20 bases in between. CDR3 loop: CASSTLQGGGVEAFF. CDR3 nucleotide sequence: TGTGCCAGCAGTACCCTACAGGGAGGGGGTGTTGAAGCTTTCTTT.

V usage is TRBV9 and J usage is TRBJ1-2, with D possibly matching TRBD1 (6 bases). The CDR3 is 14 amino acids. Per germline, CDR1 SGDLS and CDR2 YYNGEE. Trimming removed 4 bases from V and 5 bases from J, with 15 bases in between. The CDR3 protein is CASSRVDSPYGYTF. The CDR3 DNA follows: TGTGCCAGCAGCCGAGTGGACAGTCCATATGGCTACACCTTC.

There are many counts of this clone. V gene TRBV27 combines with J gene TRBJ1-2; tentative D call: TRBD1 (6 bases). The germline gives CDR1 MNHEY, CDR2 SMNVEV (reference sequence). Trimming pared 8 bases from V and 7 bases from J, leaving 17 bases between. The CDR3 contains 13 residues. As DNA, the CDR3 is TGTGCCAGCCGACCCCACAGGGATGGTGGCTACACCTTC. Translated: CASRPHRDGGYTF.

V and J are TRBV13 and TRBJ1-6; D possibly corresponds to TRBD1 (6 bases). This CDR3 contains 16 residues. Germline V gene lookup returns CDR1 PRHDT and CDR2 FYEKMQ (reference sequence). Trimming shortened V by 5 bases and J by 3 bases, and 14 bases separated the two germline ends. CDR3 coding DNA: TGTGCCAGCAGCACAACCGGGACATACTATAATTCACCCCTCCACTTT. Translated: CASSTTGTYYNSPLHF. Full variable domain (missing parts from reference TRBV13 and TRBJ1-6): AAGVIQSPRHLIKEKRETATLKCYPIPRHDTVYWYQQGPGQDPQFLISFYEKMQSDKGSIPDRFSAQQFSDYHSELNMSSLELGDSALYFCASSTTGTYYNSPLHFGNGTRLTVT.